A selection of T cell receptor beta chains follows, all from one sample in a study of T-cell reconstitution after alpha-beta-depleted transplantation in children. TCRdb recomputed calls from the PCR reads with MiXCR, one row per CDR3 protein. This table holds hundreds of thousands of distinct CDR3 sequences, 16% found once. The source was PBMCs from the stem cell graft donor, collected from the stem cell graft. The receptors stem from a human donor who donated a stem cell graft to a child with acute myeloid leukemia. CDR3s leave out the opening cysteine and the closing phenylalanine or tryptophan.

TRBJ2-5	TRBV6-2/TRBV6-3	ASSYGTLRRETQY
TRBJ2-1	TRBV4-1	ASSQDPRDEQF
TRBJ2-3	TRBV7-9	ASSSPDRGQEDTQY
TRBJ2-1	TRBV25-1	ASSETGTLREQF
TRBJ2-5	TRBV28	ASKTGQETQY
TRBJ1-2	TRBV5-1	ASTQTAGGDGYT
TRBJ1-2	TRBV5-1	ASSRFDLNYGYT
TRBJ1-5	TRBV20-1	SASTLGQYSNQPQH
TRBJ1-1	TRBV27	ASRGTFWTEAF
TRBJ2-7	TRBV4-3	ASSQDVVLRYEQY
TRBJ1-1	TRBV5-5	ASSFNYQGGGEAF
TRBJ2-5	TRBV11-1	ASSLVSSTGAETQY
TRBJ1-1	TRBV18	ASSPQEGGAEAF
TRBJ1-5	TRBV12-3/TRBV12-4	ASSTPGWPQH
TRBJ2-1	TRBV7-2	ASSPLLGTDQF
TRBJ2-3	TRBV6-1	ASSVEEVGTDTQY
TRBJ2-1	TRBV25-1	ASSEPAGVSNEQF
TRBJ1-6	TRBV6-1	ASRSRAAYNSPLH
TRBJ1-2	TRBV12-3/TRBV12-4	ASSFGGGANGYT
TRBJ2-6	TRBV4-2	ASSQTGGYGANVLT
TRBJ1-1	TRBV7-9	ASLAPSHGHTEAF
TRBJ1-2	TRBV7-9	ASSPLWEDSNYGYT
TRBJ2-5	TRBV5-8	ASSLQRMGVRQTQY
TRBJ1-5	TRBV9	ASSAGDEPQH
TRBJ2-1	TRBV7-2	ASSSVAYNEQF
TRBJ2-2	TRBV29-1	SVTAQLAGGTGELF
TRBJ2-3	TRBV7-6	ASSYQGPPADTQY
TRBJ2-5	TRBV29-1	SVPSWSQGHRETQY
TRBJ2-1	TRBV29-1	SVGHPSLLLLNEQF
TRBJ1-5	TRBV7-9	ASSLVGPVSNQPQH
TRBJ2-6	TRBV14	ASSHRGSGANVLT
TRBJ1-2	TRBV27	ASSLQGEIDYGYT
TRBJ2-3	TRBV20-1	SAHLRGGSTDTQY
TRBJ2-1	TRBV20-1	SARFPGTRTHNEQF
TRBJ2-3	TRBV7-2	ASSLKRRQGDTQY
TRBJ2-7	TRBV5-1	ASSFLISYEQN
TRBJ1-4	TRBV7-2	ASSLVGGRAEKLF
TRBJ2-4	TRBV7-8	ASSRSGLAGGLNIQY
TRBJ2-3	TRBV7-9	ASSMTSITDTQY
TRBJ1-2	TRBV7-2	ASEVGPVYGYT
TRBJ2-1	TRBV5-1	ASSSGLAGGHPKYNEQF
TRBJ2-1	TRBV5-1	ASSLIVLAGGPSLRGQF
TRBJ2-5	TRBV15	ATSRGKSPETQY
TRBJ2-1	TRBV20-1	SSPGQGGNEQF
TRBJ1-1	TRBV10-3	AISEGGPNRLNTEAF
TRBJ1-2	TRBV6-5	ASSYNTGGANGYT
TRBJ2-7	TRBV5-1	ASSSGQISYEQY
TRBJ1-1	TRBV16	ASSQSLIRTEAF
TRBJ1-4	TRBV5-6	ASSEREAGNEKLF
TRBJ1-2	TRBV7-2	ASSPKTGNYGYT
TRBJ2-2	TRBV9	ASSVGRGRTGELF
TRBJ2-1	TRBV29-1	SVEARGQAPGNEQF